This entry concerns a single T cell receptor beta chain. This sample was taken from a study of shared clonotypes between healthy human individuals. Looked up from germline, CDR1 is MDHEN and CDR2 is SYDVKM. CDR3 length equals 14 residues. Trimming cost V 6 bases and J 3 bases; bases outside gene matches: 5. Sequencing was performed with immunoSEQ multiplex PCR; in TCRdb, only in-frame clones are kept and a portion is missing. Here the sample spans some 500,000 clones, approximately 95% being singletons. The origin of this receptor is a woman aged 30 to 39 in good health. Sequences were obtained from naive CD4+ T cells sorted from blood. Specified subset: CD45RA+ positively selected. The gene calls are TRBV28 and TRBJ1-5; 7 bases line up with TRBD1. The CDR3 spells CASRPGGLNQPQHF. The CDR3 DNA follows: TGTGCCAGCAGGCCAGGGGGTCTCAATCAGCCCCAGCATTTT.